This T cell receptor beta chain originates from a study of cytomegalovirus exposure and HLA in healthy donors. Study results and caveats: Common viral pathogens (according to a later analysis) appeared linked to several of the most significant clusters.

With respect to this clone: As yet, its antigen is unknown.

V gave up 3 bases and J gave up 7 bases; unmatched junction bases: 5. This CDR3 contains 14 residues. CDR1 SGHTA and CDR2 FQGNSA come from the germline V gene. PCR involved 60 Vbeta and 13 Jbeta primers. This table comes from immunoSEQ multiplex PCR, and its TCRdb copy is limited to in-frame clones, with some not included. The sample contains roughly 98,000 clones, about two thirds of which appear only once. The rearrangement joins TRBV7-2 to TRBJ1-5, with TRBD1 identical over 8 bases. This clonotype was sampled from a man aged 45-65 years in good health and CMV-seronegative. Sequencing was done on a sample of PBMCs. CDR3 residues: CASSFTDRGQPQHF. Here the CDR3 DNA reads TGTGCCAGCAGCTTCACCGACAGGGGCCAGCCCCAGCATTTT. Full variable domain (outside the CDR3, taken from reference TRBV7-2 and TRBJ1-5): GAGVSQSPSNKVTEKGKDVELRCDPISGHTALYWYRQSLGQGLEFLIYFQGNSAPDKSGLPSDRFSAERTGGSVSTLTIQRTQQEDSAVYLCASSFTDRGQPQHFGDGTRLSIL.